Shown below are 28 T cell receptor beta chains from a single sample sequenced in a study of OX40 agonist ivuxolimab in advanced cancers. Assay: immunoSEQ multiplex PCR; the TCRdb copy retains only in-frame clones and omits some. The profile shows roughly 98,000 clones, about four fifths of them singletons. The input for sequencing was CD4+ or CD8+ T cells sorted from blood, taken in a trial of the OX40 agonist ivuxolimab. The receptors originated from an adult with an advanced solid tumor such as melanoma, head and neck, liver or kidney cancer.

The chain links TRBV7-9 to TRBJ1-2; possible D gene TRBD1, 5 bases. CDR3 size: 15 residues. The V end was cut by 8 bases, the J end by 3 bases, with 19 bases between. The germline CDR1 and CDR2 sequences are SEHNR and FQNEAQ (reference sequence). CDR3: CASDLRDRLDYGYTF. The CDR3 DNA reads TGTGCCAGCGACCTTAGGGACCGGCTTGACTATGGCTACACCTTC. Variable domain in full (rest from reference TRBV7-9 and TRBJ1-2): DTGVSQNPRHKITKRGQNVTFRCDPISEHNRLYWYRQTLGQGPEFLTYFQNEAQLEKSRLLSDRFSAERPKGSFSTLEIQRTEQGDSAMYLCASDLRDRLDYGYTFGSGTRLTVV.

This chain joins TRBV13 and TRBJ1-1; D perhaps matches TRBD1 (5 bases). V gave up 5 bases and J gave up 0 bases, with 13 bases separating them. The germline CDR1 and CDR2 sequences are PRHDT and FYEKMQ (reference sequence). The CDR3 sequence is 15 residues long. The CDR3 spells CASSARQFMNTEAFF. CDR3 coding DNA: TGTGCCAGCAGCGCCCGACAGTTCATGAACACTGAAGCTTTCTTT.

This clone was counted a few times. The chain links TRBV21-1 to TRBJ2-1; the table's TRBD1 call for D was not verified on the DNA. TRBV21-1 is given as a pseudogene. CDR3 length: 18 amino acids. CDR3 in amino acids: CASSRTRAGSVPGQKQFF. In nucleotides, the CDR3 is TGTGCCAGCAGCAGGACAAGAGCTGGTTCGGTACCGGGACAGAAACAGTTCTTC.

The sample holds one count of this clone. The genes are TRBV27 and TRBJ2-7; 8 bases agree with TRBD1. The J segment lost 4 bases and the V segment lost 4 bases, leaving 3 bases of the junction unmatched. This CDR3 contains 13 residues. Per the germline V gene, CDR1 is MNHEY and CDR2 is SMNVEV (reference sequence). The CDR3 nucleotides read TGTGCCAGCAGTTCAACAGGGGGTTACGAGCAGTACTTC. Its translation: CASSSTGGYEQYF.

The V and J genes are TRBV7-2 and TRBJ1-1; a possible D gene is TRBD1 (5 bases). This CDR3 is 12 amino acids long. Between the trimmed V and J ends, which lost 3 bases and 7 bases, there was a span of 9 bases. The V gene's germline CDR1 is SGHTA and CDR2 FQGNSA. CDR3 protein: CASSLGQLEAFF. The CDR3, as DNA: TGTGCCAGCAGCTTGGGGCAGCTTGAAGCTTTCTTT.

The rearrangement uses TRBV7-7 and TRBJ2-2; D is possibly TRBD1 (6 bases). The CDR3 is made up of 13 amino acids. Germline V CDR1 and CDR2: SSHAT, FNYEAQ (reference sequence). The V gene lost 5 bases and the J gene lost 5 bases, with 9 bases spanning the gap. The CDR3 protein is CASSLQGTGELFF. The CDR3 nucleotides are TGTGCCAGCAGCCTACAGGGTACCGGGGAGCTGTTTTTT.

J is TRBJ2-7 and V is TRBV5-1, with 8 bases fitting TRBD2. The CDR3 contains 15 residues. V was clipped by 0 bases and J by 3 bases; unmatched bases: 5. Per germline, CDR1 SGHRS and CDR2 YFSETQ. The CDR3 is CASSLAGTSYYEQYF. Written as DNA, the CDR3 is TGCGCCAGCAGCTTGGCCGGGACTAGTTACTACGAGCAGTACTTC. Full variable domain (remainder filled in from reference TRBV5-1 and TRBJ2-7): KAGVTQTPRYLIKTRGQQVTLSCSPISGHRSVSWYQQTPGQGLQFLFEYFSETQRNKGNFPGRFSGRQFSNSRSEMNVSTLELGDSALYLCASSLAGTSYYEQYFGPGTRLTVT.

The CDR3 bases are TGTGCCAGCAGCTTTGACAGGGCCTACACAGATACGCAGTATTTT. This codes for CASSFDRAYTDTQYF. The V gene is TRBV6-1, the J gene TRBJ2-3, with 7 nucleotides matching TRBD1. CDR3 length: 15 amino acids. The V segment lost 6 bases and the J segment 2 bases; nucleotides outside the gene matches: 8. Germline V gene sequence: CDR1 MNHNS, CDR2 SASEGT.

The chain has TRBV19 and TRBJ1-2; unclear D gene. Germline assignment: CDR1 LNHDA and CDR2 SQIVND (reference sequence). This CDR3 contains 14 residues. With 10 bases removed from V and 4 bases from J, the gap between germline ends came to 19 bases. The DNA for the CDR3 is TGTGCCACCTTCACCGGCCATGCGGGCTATGGCTACACCTTC. As protein: CATFTGHAGYGYTF.

J is TRBJ2-3 and V is TRBV7-3; no reliable D call. The CDR3 is 12 residues long. CDR1 and CDR2 from the germline V gene are SGHTA and FQGTGA. Trimming left V 5 bases short and J 4 bases short, with 7 bases between. CDR3 loop: CASSPGPDTQYF. CDR3 nucleotide sequence: TGTGCCAGCAGCCCGGGCCCAGATACGCAGTATTTT. Full variable domain (missing parts from reference TRBV7-3 and TRBJ2-3): GAGVSQTPSNKVTEKGKYVELRCDPISGHTALYWYRQSLGQGPEFLIYFQGTGAADDSGLPNDRFFAVRPEGSVSTLKIQRTERGDSAVYLCASSPGPDTQYFGPGTRLTVL.

V gene TRBV4-2 combines with J gene TRBJ2-3; 10 bases map to TRBD2. The J segment lost 5 bases and the V segment lost 4 bases, leaving 12 bases of the junction unmatched. The CDR3 has 17 amino acids. Germline V gene lookup returns CDR1 LGHNA and CDR2 YNFKEQ. CDR3 sequence: CASSPRSGGAWEDTQYF. The CDR3 DNA reads as TGTGCCAGCAGCCCCCGGAGCGGGGGGGCCTGGGAAGATACGCAGTATTTT.

The chain employs TRBV6-6 and TRBJ1-6; no firm D call. The CDR3 sequence is 14 residues long. Germline V lookup: CDR1 MNHNY, CDR2 SVGAGI (reference sequence). V lost 1 base and J 7 bases, leaving 8 bases between the germline ends. The CDR3: CASSYLRGNSPLHF. CDR3 nucleotide sequence: TGTGCCAGCAGTTACTTACGGGGAAATTCACCCCTCCACTTT.

The chain joins TRBV5-1 to TRBJ2-3; TRBD2 matches at 10 bases. The CDR3 extends over 14 amino acids. V gave up 6 bases and J gave up 6 bases; unmatched junction bases: 7. CDR1 and CDR2 from the germline V gene are SGHRS and YFSETQ. In nucleotides, the CDR3 is TGCGCCAGCACAAGCGGGGGGGCCAAGGATACGCAGTATTTT. As protein: CASTSGGAKDTQYF.

This clone occurred once. The chain is built from TRBV5-4 and TRBJ1-2; 7 bases agree with TRBD1. V lost 4 bases to trimming and J lost 7 bases; unmatched junction nucleotides: 16. Germline CDR1 SGHNT, CDR2 YYREEE (reference sequence). The CDR3 has 16 residues. DNA of the CDR3: TGTGCCAGCAGCGCCGATCCGATGACAGGGCCTAGTGGCTACACCTTC. Amino acid sequence: CASSADPMTGPSGYTF.

This clone was recorded only once. The chain recombines TRBV11-2 with TRBJ2-7, with TRBD1 matching over 9 bases. Trimming removed 5 bases from V and 1 base from J; junction bases left unmatched: 12. The CDR3 covers 17 residues. The V gene's germline CDR1 is SGHAT and CDR2 FQNNGV. CDR3 coding DNA: TGTGCCAGCAGCAGACTCGGACAGGGGATCATGTCCTACGAGCAGTACTTC. This translates into CASSRLGQGIMSYEQYF.

This clone was detected only once. The rearrangement links TRBV27 to TRBJ2-1; D is perhaps TRBD2 (6 bases). Trimming removed 3 bases at V and 3 bases at J, with 12 bases between. The germline V gene encodes CDR1 MNHEY and CDR2 SMNVEV (reference sequence). The CDR3 loop spans 15 amino acids. This CDR3 reads CASSFRAGNYNEQFF. CDR3 nucleotide sequence: TGTGCCAGCAGTTTTCGGGCGGGGAACTACAATGAGCAGTTCTTC.

The gene calls are TRBV27 and TRBJ2-7, with 9 nucleotides matching TRBD1. V was clipped by 5 bases and J by 2 bases; unmatched bases: 7. CDR1 and CDR2 (germline): MNHEY, SMNVEV (reference sequence). The CDR3 is 15 residues long. DNA for the CDR3: TGTGCCAGCAGTGAGCCGGGACAGGGCCCCTACGAGCAGTACTTC. It is translated as CASSEPGQGPYEQYF.

The table lists this clone with a count of one. V is TRBV18 and J is TRBJ2-5, with a possible D match to TRBD2 (6 bases). V was clipped by 4 bases and J by 2 bases, with 14 bases between them. CDR1 and CDR2 from the germline V gene are KGHSH and LQKENI. The CDR3 sequence is 15 residues long. Here the CDR3 reads CASSRSAGPQETQYF. DNA for the CDR3: TGTGCCAGCTCACGGTCGGCGGGACCTCAAGAGACCCAGTACTTC. The full variable domain, rest sourced from reference TRBV18 and TRBJ2-5, is NAGVMQNPRHLVRRRGQEARLRCSPMKGHSHVYWYRQLPEEGLKFMVYLQKENIIDESGMPKERFSAEFPKEGPSILRIQQVVRGDSAAYFCASSRSAGPQETQYFGPGTRLLVL.

The V gene is TRBV7-2, the J gene TRBJ2-1; D possibly corresponds to TRBD2 (6 bases). The germline V gene has CDR1 SGHTA and CDR2 FQGNSA. The CDR3 is made up of 14 amino acids. Trimming took 0 bases from V and 9 from J, leaving 12 bases between them. The CDR3 protein is CASSLAARGSEQFF. The CDR3 nucleotides are TGTGCCAGCAGCTTAGCCGCTCGGGGGAGTGAGCAGTTCTTC. The whole variable domain, remainder taken from reference TRBV7-2 and TRBJ2-1, is GAGVSQSPSNKVTEKGKDVELRCDPISGHTALYWYRQSLGQGLEFLIYFQGNSAPDKSGLPSDRFSAERTGGSVSTLTIQRTQQEDSAVYLCASSLAARGSEQFFGPGTRLTVL.

The rearrangement joins TRBV7-8 to TRBJ1-5; D gene unclear. With 2 bases removed from V and 7 bases from J, the gap between germline ends came to 9 bases. The CDR3 covers 13 residues. The V gene's germline CDR1 is SGHVS and CDR2 FQNEAQ. The CDR3 loop is CASSLSREQPQHF. Written as DNA, the CDR3 is TGTGCCAGCAGCTTAAGTAGGGAGCAGCCCCAGCATTTT.

This clone appeared a few times. V and J are TRBV9 and TRBJ2-3; 10 positions agree with TRBD2. CDR1 SGDLS and CDR2 YYNGEE come from the germline V gene. The trim removed 4 bases at V and 5 bases at J, leaving 13 bases unmatched. The CDR3 has 17 residues. CDR3 nucleotide sequence: TGTGCCAGCAGCCCAAGATCTAGCGGGGGAGCGCTAGATACGCAGTATTTT. Amino acids: CASSPRSSGGALDTQYF.

In this sample, this clone turned up a few times. J is TRBJ1-3 and V is TRBV6-6, with 10 bases lining up with TRBD1. This CDR3 has 15 residues. The germline CDR1 and CDR2 sequences are MNHNY and SVGAGI (reference sequence). V was pared by 5 bases and J by 7 bases, with 8 bases of the junction left unmatched. CDR3 in DNA: TGTGCCAGCAGTCCTCGGACAGGGGGACGCAACACCATATATTTT. Encoded protein: CASSPRTGGRNTIYF.

The chain has TRBV7-2 and TRBJ2-7, with a possible D match to TRBD2 (6 bases). The CDR3 consists of 13 residues. Between the trimmed V and J ends, which lost 5 bases and 5 bases, there was a span of 13 bases. CDR1 and CDR2 from the germline V gene are SGHTA and FQGNSA. CDR3 sequence reads: CASSEVRGNEQYF. The DNA of the CDR3 is TGTGCCAGCAGCGAAGTGCGCGGGAACGAGCAGTACTTC.

The CDR3 DNA follows: TGTGCCAGCAGCTTAGATGGCAGATACGGAAACACCATATATTTT. Translating gives CASSLDGRYGNTIYF. V usage is TRBV7-2 and J usage is TRBJ1-3; no firm D call. CDR1 is SGHTA, CDR2 FQGNSA, per germline. V gave up 1 base and J gave up 4 bases, with 11 bases separating them. The CDR3 is made up of 15 amino acids. Together with reference TRBV7-2 and TRBJ1-3, the CDR3 gives the full variable domain: GAGVSQSPSNKVTEKGKDVELRCDPISGHTALYWYRQSLGQGLEFLIYFQGNSAPDKSGLPSDRFSAERTGGSVSTLTIQRTQQEDSAVYLCASSLDGRYGNTIYFGEGSWLTVV.

A word on this clone: Germline and junction disagree at one end, which may indicate a read error. V and J are TRBV6-1 and TRBJ1-1; D ambiguous. CDR3 length: 13 amino acids. Germline V gene sequence: CDR1 MNHNS, CDR2 SASEGT. The CDR3 sequence: CAISERVNTEAFF. In DNA, the CDR3 is TGTGCCATCAGTGAGAGGGTGAACACTGAAGCTTTCTTT.

The chain has TRBV27 and TRBJ2-3, with TRBD2 matching over 13 bases. This CDR3 has 16 residues. Per the germline V gene, CDR1 is MNHEY and CDR2 is SMNVEV (reference sequence). The junction had 5 bases not matched to a gene; V was cut back by 4 bases and J by 4 bases. The CDR3 DNA reads as TGTGCCAGCAGTTCCTCACTAGCGGGGGGGCCAGATACGCAGTATTTT. It codes for CASSSSLAGGPDTQYF.

The chain combines TRBV18 with TRBJ1-5; D remains unclear. In germline, CDR1 is KGHSH, CDR2 LQKENI. The length of the CDR3 is 13 residues. Trimming took 3 bases from V and 6 from J, leaving 9 bases between them. The CDR3 coding sequence is TGTGCCAGCTCACCGACCGGGCGTCAGCCCCAGCATTTT. It codes for CASSPTGRQPQHF.

V is TRBV5-6 and J is TRBJ1-5, with D possibly being TRBD1 (5 bases). This CDR3 region has 13 residues. Trimming took off 2 bases at V and 12 bases at J, with 15 bases between the two ends. Germline V CDR1 and CDR2: SGHDT, YYEEEE. The CDR3 coding sequence is TGTGCCAGCAGCTTAGGAGCCGGGACGGTCCAGCATTTT. Its translation: CASSLGAGTVQHF.